The entry that follows covers one T cell receptor (beta chain) sequence. Its antigen is currently unknown. This specimen comes from a study of beta chain features in type 1 diabetes. The study, taken as a whole, reports: Within each of all four CD4+ subsets, Type 1 diabetes patients had TCRB CDR3s that were moderately but significantly shorter.

The CDR3 length is 12 residues. Trimming stripped 5 bases from V and 8 bases from J, with 12 bases between. Germline-derived CDR1 and CDR2 are SGHAT and FQNNGV. Sorted CD4+ subsets: naive, central memory, regulatory, stem cell-like memory (CD45RO/CCR7/CD25/CD127/CD95/CD27 panel). Expressed TCRB transcripts got sequenced, as all isolated RNA was reverse transcribed. Sequenced by immunoSEQ multiplex PCR; TCRdb stores in-frame clones only, minus some. The sample contains hundreds of thousands of clones, roughly 12% of which appear only once. This receptor was identified in a man younger than 35 with type 1 diabetes. The specimen was naive CD4+ T cells from blood. J is TRBJ1-2 and V is TRBV11-2; D gene uncertain. The CDR3 protein is CASSPIHGGYTF. In DNA form, the CDR3 reads TGTGCCAGCAGCCCAATCCACGGCGGCTACACCTTC. The full variable domain, rest sourced from reference TRBV11-2 and TRBJ1-2, is EAGVAQSPRYKIIEKRQSVAFWCNPISGHATLYWYQQILGQGPKLLIQFQNNGVVDDSQLPKDRFSAERLKGVDSTLKIQPAKLEDSAVYLCASSPIHGGYTFGSGTRLTVV.